Listed here are 19 T cell receptor beta chains from one sample, sequenced in a study of PD-L1 blockade in urothelial cancer. Using immunoSEQ multiplex PCR, the repertoire was profiled, and TCRdb retains in-frame clones only, with some absent. Among about 45,000 clones listed, around 82% were seen once. Documented time point: peripheral blood 6 weeks after treatment start. The specimen comprised PBMCs, sampled around atezolizumab (anti-PD-L1) treatment. The receptors stem from a man aged 55 to 70 with urothelial cancer.

J is TRBJ2-4 and V is TRBV7-9; 7 bases align to TRBD1. The CDR3 covers 17 residues. Germline V lookup: CDR1 SEHNR, CDR2 FQNEAQ (reference sequence). The ends lost 2 bases at V and 1 base at J; junction bases unmatched: 8. The CDR3 region has the DNA TGTGCCAGCAGCTTAACCGACAGGGTTGGCGCCAAAAACATTCAGTACTTC. Its translation: CASSLTDRVGAKNIQYF.

This clone was observed once. V is TRBV18 and J is TRBJ1-5; D is perhaps TRBD1 (6 bases). V was trimmed by 6 bases and J by 5 bases, leaving 11 bases between them. The germline V gene has CDR1 KGHSH and CDR2 LQKENI. CDR3 length equals 13 residues. CDR3 nucleotides: TGTGCCAGCTCTGGACAGAGAGATCAGCCCCAGCATTTT. Translation: CASSGQRDQPQHF.

This chain joins TRBV29-1 and TRBJ1-5, with D tentatively TRBD1 (5 bases). The CDR3 sequence is 13 residues long. V shed 6 bases and J shed 1 base, with 10 bases lying between them. Germline loops: CDR1 SQVTM, CDR2 ANQGSEA. The CDR3 spells CSVSQESNQPQHF. In DNA form, the CDR3 reads TGCAGCGTGTCACAGGAGAGCAATCAGCCCCAGCATTTT.

V gene TRBV6-6 combines with J gene TRBJ1-2; D call uncertain. This CDR3 has 16 residues. From germline, CDR1 is MNHNY and CDR2 SVGAGI (reference sequence). Trimming pared 0 bases from V and 6 bases from J, leaving 17 bases between. The CDR3 spells CASSYSSQVPVDGYTF. The CDR3 DNA sequence: TGTGCCAGCAGTTACTCGTCCCAGGTCCCTGTGGATGGCTACACCTTC.

The chain employs TRBV5-1 and TRBJ2-3, with D perhaps TRBD2 (7 bases). The germline V and J ends were trimmed by 2 bases and 2 bases, with 15 bases remaining between them. The CDR3 covers 16 residues. The germline V gene has CDR1 SGHRS and CDR2 YFSETQ. Here the CDR3 reads CASSFGGGGLTDTQYF. The DNA of the CDR3 is TGCGCCAGCAGCTTTGGTGGCGGGGGCCTCACAGATACGCAGTATTTT.

V usage is TRBV23-1 and J usage is TRBJ2-2, with 9 bases that match TRBD1. TRBV23-1 is placed among ORFs of uncertain function. V trimming: 3 bases; J trimming: 6 bases; junction bases outside the gene matches: 8. The CDR3 has 16 amino acids. Written as DNA, the CDR3 is TGCGCCAGCAGTCACCCCGGGACAGGGTCGGCCGGGGAGCTGTTTTTT. It is translated as CASSHPGTGSAGELFF.

V usage is TRBV30 and J usage is TRBJ1-2; possibly TRBD1 for D (6 bases). Germline lookup yields CDR1 GTSNPN and CDR2 SVGIG (reference sequence). The CDR3 has 14 residues. The germline V and J ends were trimmed by 2 bases and 0 bases, with 10 bases remaining between them. The CDR3 spells CAWSIRGANYGYTF. Here the CDR3 DNA reads TGTGCCTGGAGTATCAGGGGAGCTAACTATGGCTACACCTTC.

This rearrangement joins TRBV25-1 to TRBJ2-4; 11 bases are a match to TRBD1. This CDR3 is 12 amino acids long. V lost 4 bases, J lost 15 bases, and 5 bases stayed unmatched. The germline gives CDR1 MGHDK, CDR2 SYGVNS. CDR3: CASSGGTGGPYF. Here the CDR3 DNA reads TGTGCCAGCAGTGGGGGGACAGGGGGGCCGTACTTC.

This chain connects TRBV5-6 to TRBJ2-1; 10 bases line up with TRBD1. This CDR3 contains 14 residues. V gave up 0 bases and J gave up 10 bases; unmatched junction bases: 4. Germline V gives CDR1 SGHDT, CDR2 YYEEEE. CDR3 in amino acids: CASSLGDRGGEQFF. CDR3 nucleotide sequence: TGTGCCAGCAGCTTGGGGGACAGGGGAGGGGAGCAGTTCTTC.

There are a few counts of this clone. This rearrangement joins TRBV2 to TRBJ1-2, with 9 nucleotides matching TRBD1. After removal of 8 bases from V and 7 bases from J, the junction contained 8 bases not matched to a gene. The CDR3 extends over 13 amino acids. CDR1 and CDR2 from the germline V gene are SNHLY and FYNNEI. The CDR3 nucleotides read TGTGCCAGCCACCGACAGGGGGGAGGTGGCTACACCTTC. Its protein product is CASHRQGGGGYTF.

The chain employs TRBV5-4 and TRBJ2-1; 8 bases are shared with TRBD1. The CDR3 totals 15 residues. In germline, CDR1 is SGHNT, CDR2 YYREEE (reference sequence). With V trimmed by 4 bases and J by 1 base, 4 bases remained unmatched. The CDR3 is CASSAGQVSYNEQFF. The CDR3 coding sequence is TGTGCCAGCAGCGCGGGACAGGTGTCCTACAATGAGCAGTTCTTC.

The chain is built from TRBV29-1 and TRBJ2-3; D is perhaps TRBD1 (6 bases). The CDR3 runs 18 residues. Trimming took off 0 bases at V and 3 bases at J, with 22 bases between the two ends. CDR1 is SQVTM and CDR2 is ANQGSEA in the germline V gene. The CDR3: CSVEDQATGSIWTDTQYF. DNA for the CDR3: TGCAGCGTTGAAGACCAGGCCACAGGGTCCATTTGGACAGATACGCAGTATTTT.

The chain couples TRBV19 to TRBJ2-3, with 9 bases aligning to TRBD2. The CDR3 loop spans 13 amino acids. Germline CDR1 is LNHDA and CDR2 is SQIVND (reference sequence). The V gene end was trimmed by 6 bases and the J gene end by 4 bases; junction bases not matched to a gene: 2. The CDR3: CASRAGGPDTQYF. CDR3 bases: TGTGCCAGTAGGGCGGGGGGGCCAGATACGCAGTATTTT.

The J gene is TRBJ1-4, the V gene TRBV7-9, with D possibly matching TRBD1 (5 bases). This CDR3 spans 15 amino acids. V was pared by 4 bases and J by 5 bases, with 14 bases between. Germline loops: CDR1 SEHNR, CDR2 FQNEAQ (reference sequence). This CDR3 reads CASSWGGVRNEKLFF. The CDR3 nucleotides read TGTGCCAGCAGCTGGGGGGGGGTCCGGAATGAAAAACTGTTTTTT. Looking up the rest from reference TRBV7-9 and TRBJ1-4 gives the full variable domain: DTGVSQNPRHKITKRGQNVTFRCDPISEHNRLYWYRQTLGQGPEFLTYFQNEAQLEKSRLLSDRFSAERPKGSFSTLEIQRTEQGDSAMYLCASSWGGVRNEKLFFGSGTQLSVL.

The V gene is TRBV7-9, the J gene TRBJ2-3, with D perhaps matching TRBD1 (6 bases). The germline V gene has CDR1 SEHNR and CDR2 FQNEAQ (reference sequence). The V end lost 7 bases, the J end lost 5 bases, and 13 bases lay between the germline ends. The CDR3 extends over 13 amino acids. For the CDR3, the DNA is TGTGCCAGCACCCGACAGGAATTAGATACGCAGTATTTT. Translation: CASTRQELDTQYF.

The J gene is TRBJ1-5, the V gene TRBV10-1; possible D gene TRBD1, 5 bases. The CDR3 contains 16 residues. With 6 bases removed from V and 4 bases from J, the gap between germline ends came to 19 bases. Germline V gene lookup returns CDR1 WNHNN and CDR2 SYGVQD (reference sequence). CDR3 bases: TGCGCCAGCAGGGCCAGCCTGAAGACAGCTAATCAGCCCCAGCATTTT. This gives the protein CASRASLKTANQPQHF.

The chain carries TRBV28 and TRBJ2-3; possible D gene TRBD1, 6 bases. Deletions cut 8 bases from V and 7 bases from J, with 22 bases between. The CDR3 totals 15 residues. The V gene's germline CDR1 is MDHEN and CDR2 SYDVKM. CDR3 sequence reads: CASCGTGQGENTQYF. The CDR3 DNA follows: TGTGCCAGCTGTGGTACGGGACAAGGGGAGAATACGCAGTATTTT.

This clone was detected only a few times. The V call is TRBV13, the J call TRBJ1-6; 7 bases are shared with TRBD1. The CDR3 covers 17 residues. The V segment lost 3 bases and the J segment 0 bases; nucleotides outside the gene matches: 5. The germline CDR1 and CDR2 sequences are PRHDT and FYEKMQ (reference sequence). Written as DNA, the CDR3 is TGTGCCAGCAGCTTGACGACAGGGATCTCCTATAATTCACCCCTCCACTTT. The encoded protein is CASSLTTGISYNSPLHF.

This clone appeared a single time. One end of the junction varies from germline; a read error may be responsible. This chain connects TRBV5-5 to TRBJ1-2, with 7 bases that match TRBD1. CDR3 length equals 11 residues. Germline lookup yields CDR1 SGHKS and CDR2 YYEKEE (reference sequence). CDR3 in amino acids: CASSFGTDSLF. CDR3 nucleotides: TGTGCCAGCAGCTTTGGGACAGACTCATTATTC.